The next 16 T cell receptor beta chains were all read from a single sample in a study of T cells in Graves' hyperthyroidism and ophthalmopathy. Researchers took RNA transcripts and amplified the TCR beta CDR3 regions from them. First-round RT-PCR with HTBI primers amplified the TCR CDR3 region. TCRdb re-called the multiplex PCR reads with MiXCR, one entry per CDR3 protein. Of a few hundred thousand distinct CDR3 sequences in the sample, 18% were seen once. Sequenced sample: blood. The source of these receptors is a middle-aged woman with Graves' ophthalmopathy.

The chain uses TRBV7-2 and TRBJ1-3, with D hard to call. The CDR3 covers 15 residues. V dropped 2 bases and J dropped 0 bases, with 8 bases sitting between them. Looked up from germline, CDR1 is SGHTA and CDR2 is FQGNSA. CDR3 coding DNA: TGTGCCAGCAGCTTAAAAGGGATCTCTGGAAACACCATATATTTT. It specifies CASSLKGISGNTIYF. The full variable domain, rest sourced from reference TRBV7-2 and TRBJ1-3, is GAGVSQSPSNKVTEKGKDVELRCDPISGHTALYWYRQSLGQGLEFLIYFQGNSAPDKSGLPSDRFSAERTGGSVSTLTIQRTQQEDSAVYLCASSLKGISGNTIYFGEGSWLTVV.

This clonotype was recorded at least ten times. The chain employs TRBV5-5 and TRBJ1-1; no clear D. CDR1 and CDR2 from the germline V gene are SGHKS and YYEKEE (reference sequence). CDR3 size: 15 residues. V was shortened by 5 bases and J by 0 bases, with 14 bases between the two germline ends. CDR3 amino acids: CASRPVDGMNTEAFF. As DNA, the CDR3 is TGTGCCAGCAGACCGGTGGACGGGATGAACACTGAAGCTTTCTTT.

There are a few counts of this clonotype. CDR3 sequence reads: CASSQAGGAGANVLTF. The CDR3 DNA follows: TGTGCCAGCAGCCAAGCTGGTGGGGCCGGGGCCAACGTCCTGACTTTC. The V and J genes are TRBV3-1 and TRBJ2-6, with D possibly TRBD1 on 5 matching bases. The CDR3 totals 16 residues. V was shortened by 1 base and J by 4 bases, with 11 bases between the two germline ends. The germline gives CDR1 LGHDT, CDR2 YNNKEL (reference sequence).

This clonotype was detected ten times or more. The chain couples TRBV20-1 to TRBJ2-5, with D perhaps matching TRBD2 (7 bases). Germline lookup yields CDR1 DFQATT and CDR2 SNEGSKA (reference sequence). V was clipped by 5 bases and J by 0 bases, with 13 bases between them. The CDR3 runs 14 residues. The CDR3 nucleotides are TGCAGTGCTGGGGGGGGCGGGCACCAAGAGACCCAGTACTTC. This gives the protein CSAGGGGHQETQYF.

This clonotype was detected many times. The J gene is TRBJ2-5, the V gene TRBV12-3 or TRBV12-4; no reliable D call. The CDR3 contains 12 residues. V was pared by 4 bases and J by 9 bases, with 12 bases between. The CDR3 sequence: CASSSGRVAQYF. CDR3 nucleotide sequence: TGTGCCAGCAGTTCCGGACGTGTCGCCCAGTACTTC.

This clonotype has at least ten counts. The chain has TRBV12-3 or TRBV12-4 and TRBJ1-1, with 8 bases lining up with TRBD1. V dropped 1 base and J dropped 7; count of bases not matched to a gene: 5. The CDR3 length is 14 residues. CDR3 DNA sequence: TGTGCCAGCAGTTTAGGTGACAGGGGCGGTGAAGCTTTCTTT. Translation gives CASSLGDRGGEAFF.

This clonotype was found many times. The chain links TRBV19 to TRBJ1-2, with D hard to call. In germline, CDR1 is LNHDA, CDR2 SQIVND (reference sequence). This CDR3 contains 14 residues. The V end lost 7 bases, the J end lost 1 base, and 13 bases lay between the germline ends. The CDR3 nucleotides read TGTGCCAGTACGAAGACGGCGGGTAACTATGGCTACACCTTC. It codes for CASTKTAGNYGYTF.

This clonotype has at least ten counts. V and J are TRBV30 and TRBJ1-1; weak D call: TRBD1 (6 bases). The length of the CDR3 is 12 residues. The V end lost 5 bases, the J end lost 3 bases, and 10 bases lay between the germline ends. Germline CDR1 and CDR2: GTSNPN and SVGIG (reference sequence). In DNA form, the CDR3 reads TGTGCCTGGGGAGCAGGGGACACTGAAGCTTTCTTT. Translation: CAWGAGDTEAFF.

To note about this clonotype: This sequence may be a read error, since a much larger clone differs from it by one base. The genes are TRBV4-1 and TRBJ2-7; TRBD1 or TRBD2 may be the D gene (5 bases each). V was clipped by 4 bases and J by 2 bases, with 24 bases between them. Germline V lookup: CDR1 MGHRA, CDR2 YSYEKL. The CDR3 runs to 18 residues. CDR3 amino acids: CASSLGAAQVIRAYEQYF. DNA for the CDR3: TGCGCCAGCAGCCTAGGAGCGGCACAGGTAATTCGAGCCTACGAGCAGTACTTC.

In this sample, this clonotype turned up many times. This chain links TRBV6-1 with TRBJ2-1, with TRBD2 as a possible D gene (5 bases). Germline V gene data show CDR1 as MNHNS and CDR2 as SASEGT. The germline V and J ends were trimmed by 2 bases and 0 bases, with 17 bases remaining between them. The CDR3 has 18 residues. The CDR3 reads CASSEFGGSRGSYNEQFF. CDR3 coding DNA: TGTGCCAGCAGTGAATTTGGTGGTAGCCGGGGCTCCTACAATGAGCAGTTCTTC.

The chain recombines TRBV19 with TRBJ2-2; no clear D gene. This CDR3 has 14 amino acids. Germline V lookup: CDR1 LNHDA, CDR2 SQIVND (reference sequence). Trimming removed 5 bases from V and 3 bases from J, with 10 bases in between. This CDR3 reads CASSFEGYTGELFF. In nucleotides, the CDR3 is TGTGCCAGTAGTTTCGAAGGGTACACCGGGGAGCTGTTTTTT.

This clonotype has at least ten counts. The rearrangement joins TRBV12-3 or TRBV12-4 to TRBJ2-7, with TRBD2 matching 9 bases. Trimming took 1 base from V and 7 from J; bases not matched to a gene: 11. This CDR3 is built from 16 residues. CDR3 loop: CASSLGSGRSRREQYF. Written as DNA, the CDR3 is TGTGCCAGCAGTTTAGGAAGCGGGAGGTCACGGAGAGAGCAGTACTTC.

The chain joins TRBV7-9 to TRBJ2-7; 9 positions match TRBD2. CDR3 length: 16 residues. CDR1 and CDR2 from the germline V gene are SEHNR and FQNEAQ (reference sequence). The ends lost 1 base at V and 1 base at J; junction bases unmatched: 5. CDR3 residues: CASSLGGTSPSYEQYF. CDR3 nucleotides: TGTGCCAGCAGCTTAGGGGGGACTAGCCCGTCCTACGAGCAGTACTTC.

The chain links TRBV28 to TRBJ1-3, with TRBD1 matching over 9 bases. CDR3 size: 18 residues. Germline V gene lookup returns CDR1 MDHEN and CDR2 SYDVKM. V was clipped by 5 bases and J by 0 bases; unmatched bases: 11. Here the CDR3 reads CASSRYAQGAYSGNTIYF. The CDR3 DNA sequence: TGTGCCAGCAGTAGATACGCACAGGGGGCCTACTCTGGAAACACCATATATTTT.

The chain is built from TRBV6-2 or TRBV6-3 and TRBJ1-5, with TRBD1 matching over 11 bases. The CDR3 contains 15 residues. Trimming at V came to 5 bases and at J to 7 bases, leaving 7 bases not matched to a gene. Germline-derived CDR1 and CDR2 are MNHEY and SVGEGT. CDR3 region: CASSVDRGRGQPQHF. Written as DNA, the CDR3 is TGTGCCAGCAGTGTGGACAGGGGGCGCGGGCAGCCCCAGCATTTT.

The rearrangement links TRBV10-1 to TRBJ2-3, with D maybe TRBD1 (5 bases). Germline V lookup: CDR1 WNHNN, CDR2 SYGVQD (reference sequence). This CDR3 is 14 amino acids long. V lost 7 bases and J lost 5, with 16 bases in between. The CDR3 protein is CASTRGQLGDTQYF. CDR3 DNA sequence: TGCGCCAGCACTAGGGGTCAACTGGGAGATACGCAGTATTTT.